This TCR beta chain was profiled in a study of blood T cell repertoires in COVID-19. The count of this clone is one. Participants were aged roughly 18 to 100 years from 20 to 30 US areas. The study assigned cohorts using participant-reported clinical history. Original data processing: Amplification from reference gene primers served as the basis for estimated nucleated cell counts. Assay used: immunoSEQ multiplex PCR; TCRdb lists only in-frame clones, some missing. The D gene and trimming were derived from the DNA, and the V and J assignments and clone size from that table. The top ten hold roughly 4% of the sample, which has roughly 200,000 clones, 75% to 90% seen once. Germline V gene sequence: CDR1 MNHEY, CDR2 SVGAGI. The J segment lost 8 bases and the V segment lost 2 bases, leaving 6 bases of the junction unmatched. The CDR3 totals 14 residues.

This receptor was obtained from a woman aged 25 to 39 who had been exposed to COVID-19. This sequence joins TRBV6-5 and TRBJ2-1; 7 nucleotides agree with TRBD1. Sample: PBMCs or T cells enriched from blood (not recorded which). CDR3 DNA sequence: TGTGCCAGCAGTTACGTAGACAGGGCGGATGAGCAGTTCTTC. Encoded protein: CASSYVDRADEQFF.